This T cell receptor beta chain was recorded in a study of cytomegalovirus exposure and HLA in healthy donors. Comment on this clone: Its target is unknown.

The CDR3 loop spans 15 amino acids. The J segment lost 4 bases and the V segment lost 3 bases, leaving 4 bases of the junction unmatched. The germline gives CDR1 SGHRS, CDR2 YFSETQ. Generated by immunoSEQ multiplex PCR, the TCRdb table keeps only in-frame clones and is missing some. The sample shows roughly 120,000 clones, around nine tenths of them seen only once. Findings of the study overall: Subsequent analysis of the 120 or so validation repertoires found a tendency for first-cohort TCR clusters to co-occur.

Sequenced sample: PBMCs. This rearrangement joins TRBV5-1 to TRBJ1-4, with TRBD1 identical over 9 bases. This sequence originates from a man younger than 30 in good health and CMV-seropositive. CDR3 DNA: TGCGCCAGCAGCTCGGGGACAGGGCGTAATGAAAAACTGTTTTTT. As protein: CASSSGTGRNEKLFF.